The clone carrying this T cell receptor beta chain was seen a handful of times. Antigen specificity is unknown. The data are from a study of T cells in Graves' hyperthyroidism and ophthalmopathy. This CDR3 has 16 amino acids. Trimming cost V 1 base and J 1 base, with 12 bases left between them. From germline, CDR1 is LGHNA and CDR2 YNFKEQ. General study points: The authors' 13 V-J model separated ophthalmopathy from stable hyperthyroidism.

Amplification of TCR beta CDR3 regions was performed using RNA transcripts as template. The HTBI primer set was used in a first-round RT-PCR of the TCR CDR3. Each CDR3 protein is one row after TCRdb ran MiXCR on the multiplex PCR reads. The profile shows hundreds of thousands of distinct CDR3 sequences, 15% to 18% of them singletons. Hyperthyroidism of Graves' type that showed no ophthalmopathy progression within 18 months was stable. Newly diagnosed hyperthyroidism, duration under 2 months, in patients aged 18 to 65. Uncontrolled infection, other autoimmune disease, pregnancy or lactation led to exclusion.

The genes are TRBV4-2 and TRBJ2-3; D is undetermined. Material for sequencing was blood. The sequence derives from a woman aged 18-29 years with Graves' hyperthyroidism. The CDR3 DNA sequence: TGTGCCAGCAGCCAAGGTAGAGGACCGGGCACAGATACGCAGTATTTT. It translates to CASSQGRGPGTDTQYF.